This T cell receptor beta chain was identified during a study of beta chain features in type 1 diabetes (dated by TCRdb to the late 2010s). About the investigation overall: Mean age, gender distribution, total cell number and subset yield did not differ between patients and healthy donors. The study compared TCRB repertoires of sorted circulating CD4+ T cell subsets between recently diagnosed type 1 diabetes patients and matched healthy donors. A total of some 110 million sorted cells were examined across all samples, and a strong correlation was observed between cell number per subset and RNA yield. Regulatory and stem cell-like memory subsets were isolated from only 8 patients and about eight healthy donors, whereas naive and central memory subsets came from all 30 or so donors. Overall results and qualifications from the work: Naive, central memory and regulatory TCRB repertoires appeared to be more similar among patients than among healthy donors. Fewer insertions and more nucleotide deletions at VDJ recombination sites were observed in patients with type 1 diabetes, implying thymic rearrangement abnormalities. Because the HLA sub-analyses included only small numbers of individuals, any influence of HLA type on TCRB rearrangement was left unresolved. PCR might favor shorter templates, but patient and control samples were amplified and corrected together, so any skew would affect both groups equally. Type 1 diabetes patients showed a moderate but significant shortening of TCRB CDR3 length in all four CD4+ subsets. Because cDNA was sequenced instead of genomic DNA, activated cells with high expression could be over-represented, although the groups did not differ in activation or CD3 levels.

A remark on this clone: The specificity of this receptor is unknown. No base quality values were provided; no much bigger clone lies one nucleotide off.

The CDR3 sequence holds 17 residues, the cysteine and phenylalanine included. The sequence is cut down to CDR3 DNA, 51 bases in frame from base 1. From each donor, a single peripheral blood sample of approximately 0.11 L on average was drawn into heparinised tubes. Using a panel that included CD45RO, CCR7, CD25, CD127, CD95 and CD27, naive, central memory, regulatory and stem cell-like memory CD4+ T cells were sorted on a BD FACSAria II. Purity was above 98% for every sorted population. PBMCs were isolated right away by Lymphoprep density gradient centrifugation and were stained directly, without culture. So that batch effects would be minimized, each experiment stained and sorted samples in pairs, pairing one healthy donor with one patient. The entire isolated RNA was reverse transcribed using the High Capacity cDNA Reverse Transcription Kit, and thus expressed TCRB transcripts were sequenced. Naive, central memory and regulatory T cell samples underwent deep immunoSEQ sequencing, averaging about 3.57 million total reads per sample. Sorted cells were lysed in RLT buffer and RNA was extracted with DNase-treated RNeasy Micro or Mini kits, depending on cell number. Each cell subset was processed on its own to prevent cross-contamination, while patient and healthy donor samples were processed together. The immunoSEQ multiplex PCR was used to amplify TCRB sequences from cDNA, yielding 87-bp fragments that span the CDR3 region. Sequencing of the amplicons was done on the Illumina HiSeq platform. The study's processing was this. Synthetic template baselines were used to correct PCR bias computationally, reads within Hamming distance 2 were collapsed, and singletons that could not be merged were discarded. By aligning reads against IMGT, V, D and J genes, CDR3 length, and insertions or deletions at six rearrangement sites were assigned. Within each subset, clonotype counts were normalized to sorted cell number, and only after that were true diversity and Gini coefficients computed with the tcR R package. The overlap coefficient, calculated on TCRB nucleotide sequences, was used to quantify repertoire sharing. Drawn from immuneACCESS, this table holds only the in-frame rearrangements with V and J called that TCRdb kept. Clones are partly lost; checked studies trace under half to an unresolved V gene and leave the rest unexplained. The DNA gave D and trimming, while V, J and clone size come from that table. This sample is represented by 15,000 or so clones; 55% to 75% of them were singletons. Together, the top ten hold 2% to 2.5% of the sample.

The clonotype originates from a man younger than 40 with type 1 diabetes. The sequence links TRBV12-1 to TRBJ2-1; TRBD2 reflects the table's D call only, with no check against the DNA. TRBV12-1 is a pseudogene locus. Specimen: Tregs from blood. The sample's cell subset or site, from its label and the paper: regulatory CD4+ T cells. At the DNA level, the sequence is TGTGCCAGCAGCTTGGGACTAGCGGGGAGTTGGGTGAATGAGCAGTTCTTC. This gives the protein CASSLGLAGSWVNEQFF.